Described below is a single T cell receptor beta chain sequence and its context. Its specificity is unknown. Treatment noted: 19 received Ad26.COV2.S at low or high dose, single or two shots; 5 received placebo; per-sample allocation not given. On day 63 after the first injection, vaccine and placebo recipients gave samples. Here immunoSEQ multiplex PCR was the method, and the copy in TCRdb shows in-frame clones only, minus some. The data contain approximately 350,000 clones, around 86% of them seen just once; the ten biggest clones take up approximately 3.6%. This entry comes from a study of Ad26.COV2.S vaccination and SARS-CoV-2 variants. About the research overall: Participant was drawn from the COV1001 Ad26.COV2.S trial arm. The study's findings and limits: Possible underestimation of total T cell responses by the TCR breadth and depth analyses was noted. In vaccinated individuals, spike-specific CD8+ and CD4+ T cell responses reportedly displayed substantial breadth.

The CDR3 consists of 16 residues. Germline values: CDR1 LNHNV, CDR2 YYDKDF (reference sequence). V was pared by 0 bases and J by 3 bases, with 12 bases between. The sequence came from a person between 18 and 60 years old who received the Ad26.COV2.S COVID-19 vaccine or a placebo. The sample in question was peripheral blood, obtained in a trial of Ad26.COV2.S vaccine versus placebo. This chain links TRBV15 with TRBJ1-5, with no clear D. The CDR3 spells CATSRDVQTLNQPQHF. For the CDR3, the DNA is TGTGCCACCAGCAGAGATGTCCAGACCCTCAATCAGCCCCAGCATTTT.